Presented here are 8 T cell receptor beta chains from one specimen sequenced in a study of cytomegalovirus exposure and HLA in healthy donors. Primers included in the PCR were 60 Vbeta and 13 Jbeta primers. Sequenced by immunoSEQ multiplex PCR; TCRdb stores in-frame clones only, minus some. The sample includes over 250,000 clones, roughly two thirds of them seen just once. The sequenced sample was PBMCs. These receptors originate from a female donor in good health and CMV-seronegative.

This clone came up once. The chain couples TRBV30 to TRBJ1-4; TRBD1 is a possible D gene (6 bases). Trimming took off 4 bases at V and 3 bases at J, with 9 bases between the two ends. This CDR3 region has 13 residues. Looked up from germline, CDR1 is GTSNPN and CDR2 is SVGIG (reference sequence). CDR3 protein: CAWKAGANEKLFF. CDR3 DNA sequence: TGTGCCTGGAAGGCAGGGGCTAATGAAAAACTGTTTTTT.

The chain has TRBV2 and TRBJ2-1, with D perhaps TRBD1 (6 bases). Germline-derived CDR1 and CDR2 are SNHLY and FYNNEI. CDR3 length: 12 amino acids. Trimming cost V 7 bases and J 9 bases, with 13 bases left between them. CDR3 bases: TGTGCCAGCACTCTCCAGGGGTTTGAGCAGTTCTTC. Translating it yields CASTLQGFEQFF.

The rearrangement links TRBV5-4 to TRBJ1-2, with 9 bases matching TRBD1. The CDR3 is 13 residues long. V lost 4 bases and J lost 5; bases outside the gene matches: 3. The germline V gene encodes CDR1 SGHNT and CDR2 YYREEE (reference sequence). CDR3 region: CASSGTGKYGYTF. The CDR3 DNA reads TGTGCCAGCAGCGGGACAGGGAAGTATGGCTACACCTTC.

J is TRBJ1-1 and V is TRBV14; D remains unclear. Germline-derived CDR1 and CDR2 are SGHDN and FVKESK. V was shortened by 4 bases and J by 4 bases, with 16 bases between the two germline ends. The CDR3 has 15 residues. CDR3 nucleotides: TGTGCCAGCAGCCCACACAGCCCGGCCTTCACTGAAGCTTTCTTT. Encoded protein: CASSPHSPAFTEAFF.

CDR3 coding DNA: TGTGCCAGCAGCTTGAGAGGGACAGGGGGCTACAATGAGCAGTTCTTC. Translation: CASSLRGTGGYNEQFF. The rearrangement links TRBV7-9 to TRBJ2-1; 11 positions match TRBD1. V gave up 3 bases and J gave up 3 bases; unmatched junction bases: 4. The CDR3 sequence is 16 residues long. The germline V gene has CDR1 SEHNR and CDR2 FQNEAQ (reference sequence).

The rearrangement links TRBV6-5 to TRBJ2-7, with 9 positions matching TRBD1. Germline-derived CDR1 and CDR2 are MNHEY and SVGAGI. V lost 6 bases to trimming and J lost 4 bases; unmatched junction nucleotides: 10. CDR3 length equals 15 residues. CDR3 in amino acids: CASSLTGTGIYEQYF. CDR3 coding DNA: TGTGCCAGCAGCCTAACCGGGACAGGGATATACGAGCAGTACTTC.

CDR3 sequence (DNA): TGTGCCAGCAGCTCGACACGAAACACCGGGGAGCTGTTTTTT. Translation gives CASSSTRNTGELFF. This sequence joins TRBV7-9 and TRBJ2-2; D unclear. Trimming cost V 4 bases and J 2 bases, with 8 bases left between them. The V gene's germline CDR1 is SEHNR and CDR2 FQNEAQ (reference sequence). The CDR3 spans 14 residues.

The chain links TRBV9 to TRBJ2-2; possibly TRBD1 for D (5 bases). Deletions cut 6 bases from V and 3 bases from J, with 15 bases between. The CDR3 totals 15 residues. Germline CDR1 SGDLS, CDR2 YYNGEE. CDR3: CASTPREGDTGELFF. The CDR3 DNA sequence: TGTGCCAGCACCCCCAGGGAAGGGGACACCGGGGAGCTGTTTTTT.